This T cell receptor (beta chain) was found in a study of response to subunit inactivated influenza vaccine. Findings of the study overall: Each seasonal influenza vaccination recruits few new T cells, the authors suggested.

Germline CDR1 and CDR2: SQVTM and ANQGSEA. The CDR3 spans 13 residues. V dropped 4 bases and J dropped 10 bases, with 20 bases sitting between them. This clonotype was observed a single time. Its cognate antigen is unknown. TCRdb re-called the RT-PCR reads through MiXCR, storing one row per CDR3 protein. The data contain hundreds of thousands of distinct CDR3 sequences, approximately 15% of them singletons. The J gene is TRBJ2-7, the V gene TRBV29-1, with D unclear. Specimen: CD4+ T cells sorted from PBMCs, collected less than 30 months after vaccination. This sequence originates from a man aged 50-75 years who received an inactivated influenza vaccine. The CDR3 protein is CSVGEKRNLVQYF. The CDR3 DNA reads TGCAGCGTTGGGGAAAAACGAAACCTCGTCCAGTACTTC.